This T cell receptor (beta chain) derives from a study of control samples from healthy donors and cancer patients. Measured with immunoSEQ multiplex PCR; TCRdb has only the in-frame clones, and not every one. The sample holds 70,000 to 95,000 clones, 90% to 95% seen once. Input material: PBMCs. The TCR comes from a woman aged 35 to 49 with lung cancer.

The CDR3 reads CASSELAGSYEQYF. DNA for the CDR3: TGTGCCAGCAGTGAACTAGCGGGCTCCTACGAGCAGTACTTC. The chain employs TRBV2 and TRBJ2-7; 8 bases match TRBD2. The CDR3 has 14 amino acids. The germline V gene has CDR1 SNHLY and CDR2 FYNNEI. V was clipped by 2 bases and J by 0 bases; unmatched bases: 0.